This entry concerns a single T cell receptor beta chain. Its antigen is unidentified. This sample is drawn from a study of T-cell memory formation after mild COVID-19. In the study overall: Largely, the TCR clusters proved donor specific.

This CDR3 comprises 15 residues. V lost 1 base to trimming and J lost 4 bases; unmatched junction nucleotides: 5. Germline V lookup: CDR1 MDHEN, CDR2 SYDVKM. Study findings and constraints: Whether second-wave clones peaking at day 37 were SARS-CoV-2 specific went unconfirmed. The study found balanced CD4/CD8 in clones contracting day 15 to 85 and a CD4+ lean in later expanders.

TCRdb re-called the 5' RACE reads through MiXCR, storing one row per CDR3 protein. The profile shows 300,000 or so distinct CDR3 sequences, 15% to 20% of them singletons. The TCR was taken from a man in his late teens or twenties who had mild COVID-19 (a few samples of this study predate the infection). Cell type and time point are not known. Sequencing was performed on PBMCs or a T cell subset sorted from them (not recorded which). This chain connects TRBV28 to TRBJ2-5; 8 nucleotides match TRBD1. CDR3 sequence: CASSLLARGRETQYF. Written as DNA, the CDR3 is TGTGCCAGCAGTTTATTGGCCAGGGGGCGAGAGACCCAGTACTTC. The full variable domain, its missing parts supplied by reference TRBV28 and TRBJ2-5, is DVKVTQSSRYLVKRTGEKVFLECVQDMDHENMFWYRQDPGLGLRLIYFSYDVKMKEKGDIPEGYSVSREKKERFSLILESASTNQTSMYLCASSLLARGRETQYFGPGTRLLVL.